This T cell receptor (beta chain) was identified in a study of T cell changes during pregnancy in multiple sclerosis. Libraries were prepared by immunoSEQ multiplex PCR; TCRdb keeps only in-frame clonotypes and omits some of them. This table holds some 54,000 clones, 90% to 95% found once. V was pared by 4 bases and J by 10 bases, with 14 bases between. Per the germline V gene, CDR1 is SGDLS and CDR2 is YYNGEE. This CDR3 contains 12 residues. This rearrangement joins TRBV9 to TRBJ1-1, with D possibly TRBD1 on 5 matching bases. The source material was CD8+ T cells from peripheral blood mononuclear cells, sampled in the third trimester of pregnancy. The TCR was taken from a female donor with multiple sclerosis, enrolled in a pregnancy study. The CDR3 sequence is CASSSGGSTAFF. Here the CDR3 DNA reads TGTGCCAGCAGCTCGGGGGGATCTACAGCTTTCTTT.